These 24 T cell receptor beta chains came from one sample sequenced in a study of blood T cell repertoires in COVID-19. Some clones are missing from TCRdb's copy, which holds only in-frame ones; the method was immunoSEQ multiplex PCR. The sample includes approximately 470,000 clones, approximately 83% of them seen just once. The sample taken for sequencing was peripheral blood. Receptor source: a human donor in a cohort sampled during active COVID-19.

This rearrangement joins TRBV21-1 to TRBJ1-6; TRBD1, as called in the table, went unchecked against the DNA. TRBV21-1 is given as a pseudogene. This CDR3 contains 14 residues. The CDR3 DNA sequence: TGTGCCAGCAGCAAGTGCAGGGGGGATTCACCCCTCCACTTT. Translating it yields CASSKCRGDSPLHF.

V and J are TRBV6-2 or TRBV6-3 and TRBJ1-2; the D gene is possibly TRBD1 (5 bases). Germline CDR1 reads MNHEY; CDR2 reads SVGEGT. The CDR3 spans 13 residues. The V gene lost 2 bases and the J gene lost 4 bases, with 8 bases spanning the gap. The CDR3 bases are TGTGCCAGCAGTTACGGGGCCTTCTATGGCTACACCTTC. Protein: CASSYGAFYGYTF.

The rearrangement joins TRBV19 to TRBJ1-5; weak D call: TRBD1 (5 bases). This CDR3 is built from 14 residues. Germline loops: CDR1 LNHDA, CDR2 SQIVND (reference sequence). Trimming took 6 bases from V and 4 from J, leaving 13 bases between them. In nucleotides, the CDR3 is TGTGCCAGTAGCCGACAGAGGCAAAATCAGCCCCAGCATTTT. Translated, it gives CASSRQRQNQPQHF.

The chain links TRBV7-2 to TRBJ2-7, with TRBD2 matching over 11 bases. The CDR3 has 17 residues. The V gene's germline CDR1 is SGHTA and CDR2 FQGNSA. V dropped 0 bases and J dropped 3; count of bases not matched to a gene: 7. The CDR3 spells CASSLALTSGGGYEQYF. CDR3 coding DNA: TGTGCCAGCAGCTTAGCACTCACTAGCGGGGGAGGCTACGAGCAGTACTTC.

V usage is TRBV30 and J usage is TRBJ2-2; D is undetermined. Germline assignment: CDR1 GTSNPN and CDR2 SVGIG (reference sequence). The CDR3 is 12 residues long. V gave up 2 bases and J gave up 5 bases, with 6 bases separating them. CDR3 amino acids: CAWSSVTGELFF. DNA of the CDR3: TGTGCCTGGAGTTCGGTTACCGGGGAGCTGTTTTTT.

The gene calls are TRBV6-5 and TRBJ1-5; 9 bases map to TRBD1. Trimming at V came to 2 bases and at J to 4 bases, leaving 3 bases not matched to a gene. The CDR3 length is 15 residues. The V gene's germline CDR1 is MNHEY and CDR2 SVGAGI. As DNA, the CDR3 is TGTGCCAGCAGTTACCTTGGGACAGGGAATCAGCCCCAGCATTTT. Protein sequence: CASSYLGTGNQPQHF.

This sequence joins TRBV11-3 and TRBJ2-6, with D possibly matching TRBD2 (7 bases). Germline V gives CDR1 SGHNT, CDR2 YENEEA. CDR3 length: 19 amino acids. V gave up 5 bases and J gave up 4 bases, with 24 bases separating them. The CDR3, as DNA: TGTGCCAGCAGCCCCCACGGAGGGGGGGCTGGGGAGGGGGCCAACGTCCTGACTTTC. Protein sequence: CASSPHGGGAGEGANVLTF.

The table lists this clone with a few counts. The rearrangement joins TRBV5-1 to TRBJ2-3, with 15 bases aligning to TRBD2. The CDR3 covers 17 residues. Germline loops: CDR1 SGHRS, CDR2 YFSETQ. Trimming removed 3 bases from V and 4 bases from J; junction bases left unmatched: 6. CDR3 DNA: TGCGCCAGCAGCTACGGACTAGCGGGAGGGCAGGCAGATACGCAGTATTTT. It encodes CASSYGLAGGQADTQYF.

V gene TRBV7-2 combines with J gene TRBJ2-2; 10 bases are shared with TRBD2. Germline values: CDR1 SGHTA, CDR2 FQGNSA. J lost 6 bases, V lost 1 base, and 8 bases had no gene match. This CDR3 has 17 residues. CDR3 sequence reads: CASSLDGLAGASGELFF. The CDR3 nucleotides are TGTGCCAGCAGCTTAGATGGGCTAGCGGGAGCGTCCGGGGAGCTGTTTTTT.

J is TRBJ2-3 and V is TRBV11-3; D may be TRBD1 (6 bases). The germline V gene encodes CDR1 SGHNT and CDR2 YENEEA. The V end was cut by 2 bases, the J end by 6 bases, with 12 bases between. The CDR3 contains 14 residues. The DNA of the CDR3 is TGTGCCAGCAGCTTACAGGGGCCCTCGGATACGCAGTATTTT. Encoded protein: CASSLQGPSDTQYF.

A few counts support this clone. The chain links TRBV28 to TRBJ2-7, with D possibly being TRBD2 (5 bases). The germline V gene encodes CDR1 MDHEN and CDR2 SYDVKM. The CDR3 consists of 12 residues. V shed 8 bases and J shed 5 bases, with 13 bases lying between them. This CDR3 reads CASGALRDEQYF. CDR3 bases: TGTGCCAGCGGCGCCTTGAGGGACGAGCAGTACTTC.

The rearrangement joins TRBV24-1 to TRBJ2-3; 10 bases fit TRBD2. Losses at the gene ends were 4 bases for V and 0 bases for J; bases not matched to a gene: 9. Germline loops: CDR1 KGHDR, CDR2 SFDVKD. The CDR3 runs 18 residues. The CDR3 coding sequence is TGTGCCACCAGTGACCCGAGCGGGGGGGGACTTAGCACAGATACGCAGTATTTT. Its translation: CATSDPSGGGLSTDTQYF.

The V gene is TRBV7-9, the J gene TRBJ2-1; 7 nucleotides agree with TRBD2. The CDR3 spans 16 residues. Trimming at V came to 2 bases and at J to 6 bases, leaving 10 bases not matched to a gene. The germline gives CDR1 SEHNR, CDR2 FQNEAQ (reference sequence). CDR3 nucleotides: TGTGCCAGCAGCTTACGGGCGGGAGAAGTTCGCAATGAGCAGTTCTTC. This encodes CASSLRAGEVRNEQFF.

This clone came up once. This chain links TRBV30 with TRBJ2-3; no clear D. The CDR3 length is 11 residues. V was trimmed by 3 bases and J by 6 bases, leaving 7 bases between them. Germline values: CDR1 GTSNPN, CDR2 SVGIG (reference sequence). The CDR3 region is CAWSPVDTQYF. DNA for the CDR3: TGTGCCTGGAGCCCCGTCGATACGCAGTATTTT.

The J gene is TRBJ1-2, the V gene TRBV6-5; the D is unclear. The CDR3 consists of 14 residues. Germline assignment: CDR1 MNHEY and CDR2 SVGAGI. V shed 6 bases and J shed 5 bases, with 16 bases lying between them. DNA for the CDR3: TGTGCCAGCAGGTCACTCACTCCGGAGTATGGCTACACCTTC. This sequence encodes CASRSLTPEYGYTF.

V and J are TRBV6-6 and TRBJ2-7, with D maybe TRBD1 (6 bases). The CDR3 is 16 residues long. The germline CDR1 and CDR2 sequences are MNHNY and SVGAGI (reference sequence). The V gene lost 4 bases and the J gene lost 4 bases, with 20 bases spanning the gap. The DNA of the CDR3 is TGTGCCAGCAGTTCCCTAACTACAGGGATTACTTACGAGCAGTACTTC. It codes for CASSSLTTGITYEQYF.

CDR3 nucleotide sequence: TGTGCCAGCTCACCAGAAGGGGGCTGGGGCAATCAGCCCCAGCATTTT. It yields the protein CASSPEGGWGNQPQHF. The J gene is TRBJ1-5, the V gene TRBV18, with TRBD1 matching 7 bases. The V and J ends lost 2 bases and 2 bases, in that order; junction bases with no gene match: 6. The CDR3 is 16 residues long. CDR1 and CDR2 from the germline V gene are KGHSH and LQKENI.

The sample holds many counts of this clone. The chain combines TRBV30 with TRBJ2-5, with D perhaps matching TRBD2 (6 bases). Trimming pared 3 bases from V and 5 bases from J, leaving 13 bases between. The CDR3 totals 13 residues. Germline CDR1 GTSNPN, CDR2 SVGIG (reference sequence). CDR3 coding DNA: TGTGCCTGGAGCCGGGACTTGAGGGAGACCCAGTACTTC. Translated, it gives CAWSRDLRETQYF.

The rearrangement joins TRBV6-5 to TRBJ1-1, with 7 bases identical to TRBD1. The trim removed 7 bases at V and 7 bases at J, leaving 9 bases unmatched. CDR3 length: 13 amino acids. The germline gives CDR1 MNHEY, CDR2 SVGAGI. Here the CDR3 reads CASITDRELEAFF. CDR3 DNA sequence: TGTGCCAGCATTACTGACAGGGAACTTGAAGCTTTCTTT.

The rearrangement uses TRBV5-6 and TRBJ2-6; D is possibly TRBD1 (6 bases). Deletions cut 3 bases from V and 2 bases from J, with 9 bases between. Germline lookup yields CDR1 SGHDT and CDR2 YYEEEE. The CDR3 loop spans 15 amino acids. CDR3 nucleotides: TGTGCCAGCAGCTCCAGGGGAGCTGGGGCCAACGTCCTGACTTTC. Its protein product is CASSSRGAGANVLTF.

CDR3 DNA: TGCGCCAGCAGCCCCCTCGGGGAGACCCAGTACTTC. Its protein product is CASSPLGETQYF. The gene calls are TRBV5-1 and TRBJ2-5; no definite D call. V dropped 4 bases and J dropped 5 bases, with 9 bases sitting between them. This CDR3 comprises 12 residues. Germline loops: CDR1 SGHRS, CDR2 YFSETQ. Filled out from reference TRBV5-1 and TRBJ2-5, the complete variable domain reads KAGVTQTPRYLIKTRGQQVTLSCSPISGHRSVSWYQQTPGQGLQFLFEYFSETQRNKGNFPGRFSGRQFSNSRSEMNVSTLELGDSALYLCASSPLGETQYFGPGTRLLVL.

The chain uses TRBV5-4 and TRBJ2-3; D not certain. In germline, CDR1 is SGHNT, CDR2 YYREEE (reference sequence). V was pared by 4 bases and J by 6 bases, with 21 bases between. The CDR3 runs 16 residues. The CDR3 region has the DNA TGTGCCAGCAGCGCGACTGCCAGCCCCCGAGCCGATACGCAGTATTTT. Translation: CASSATASPRADTQYF.

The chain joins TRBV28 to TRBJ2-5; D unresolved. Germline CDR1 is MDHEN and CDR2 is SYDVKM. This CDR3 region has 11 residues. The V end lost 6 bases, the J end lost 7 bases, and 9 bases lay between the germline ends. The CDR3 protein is CASSSGRTQYF. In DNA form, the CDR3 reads TGTGCCAGCAGCTCCGGTCGGACCCAGTACTTC.

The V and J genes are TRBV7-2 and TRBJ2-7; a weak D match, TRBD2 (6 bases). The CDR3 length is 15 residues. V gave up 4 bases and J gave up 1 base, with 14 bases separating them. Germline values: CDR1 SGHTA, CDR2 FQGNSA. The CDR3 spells CASSSGLRFSYEQYF. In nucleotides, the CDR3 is TGTGCCAGCAGCTCGGGACTGAGGTTTTCCTACGAGCAGTACTTC. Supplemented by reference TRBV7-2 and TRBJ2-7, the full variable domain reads GAGVSQSPSNKVTEKGKDVELRCDPISGHTALYWYRQSLGQGLEFLIYFQGNSAPDKSGLPSDRFSAERTGGSVSTLTIQRTQQEDSAVYLCASSSGLRFSYEQYFGPGTRLTVT.